This T cell receptor (beta chain) was profiled in a study of shared clonotypes between healthy human individuals. The germline V gene has CDR1 MNHEY and CDR2 SVGAGI. Trimming left V 6 bases short and J 6 bases short, with 17 bases between. The CDR3 spans 14 residues. The protocol was immunoSEQ multiplex PCR, while the TCRdb copy is restricted to in-frame clones and leaves out a portion. Of some 2,400,000 clones in the sample, around 95% are singletons; the top ten hold 0.1% to 0.15%. The chain recombines TRBV6-5 with TRBJ1-1; tentatively, D is TRBD1 (6 bases). Sample: naive CD4+ T cells sorted from blood. Specified subset: CD45RA+ positively selected. This receptor was taken from a man aged 18 to 29 in good health. The CDR3: CASRIDRPTAEAFF. In DNA, the CDR3 is TGTGCCAGCAGAATCGACAGGCCTACCGCTGAAGCTTTCTTT.